Shown below are 10 T cell receptor beta chains from a single sample sequenced in a study of blood T cell repertoires in COVID-19. The assay was immunoSEQ multiplex PCR, and TCRdb's table has in-frame clones only and misses some. The sample lists 100,000 or so clones, roughly 79% seen once, with roughly 10% in the top ten. Source material: peripheral blood. These receptors came from a woman aged 70-85 years with acute or convalescent COVID-19.

The chain uses TRBV6-1 and TRBJ1-1, with TRBD1 as a possible D gene (6 bases). The germline gives CDR1 MNHNS, CDR2 SASEGT. The V gene lost 2 bases and the J gene lost 1 base, with 20 bases spanning the gap. This CDR3 spans 18 amino acids. CDR3 DNA: TGTGCCAGCAGTGAAAGGAGCCCGAACTGGGGGCGGAACACTGAAGCTTTCTTT. Encoded protein: CASSERSPNWGRNTEAFF.

This chain joins TRBV19 and TRBJ2-3, with 9 bases identical to TRBD2. V was pared by 3 bases and J by 0 bases, with 7 bases of the junction left unmatched. Germline values: CDR1 LNHDA, CDR2 SQIVND (reference sequence). The CDR3 covers 17 residues. This CDR3 is CASSMTSGRLSTDTQYF. CDR3 sequence (DNA): TGTGCCAGTAGTATGACTAGCGGACGTCTTAGCACAGATACGCAGTATTTT.

This chain connects TRBV7-2 to TRBJ1-5; D gene ambiguous. Germline CDR1 and CDR2: SGHTA and FQGNSA. The length of the CDR3 is 15 residues. Between the trimmed V and J ends, which lost 0 bases and 6 bases, there was a span of 12 bases. In DNA form, the CDR3 reads TGTGCCAGCAGCTTAGCGTTGGGAGGAGGTCAGCCCCAGCATTTT. It yields the protein CASSLALGGGQPQHF.

V is TRBV30 and J is TRBJ2-5; the D gene is possibly TRBD2 (6 bases). The CDR3 runs to 15 residues. Germline CDR1 GTSNPN, CDR2 SVGIG (reference sequence). Trimming removed 3 bases from V and 5 bases from J, with 19 bases in between. CDR3 in DNA: TGTGCCTGGAGGCGGGAAATAGGGGCGGAGGAGACCCAGTACTTC. Translating it yields CAWRREIGAEETQYF.

This sequence joins TRBV6-5 and TRBJ1-2, with a weak D call TRBD1 (5 bases). The CDR3 sequence is 14 residues long. Trimming removed 6 bases at V and 5 bases at J, with 16 bases between. Germline CDR1 is MNHEY and CDR2 is SVGAGI. For the CDR3, the DNA is TGTGCCAGCAGAAACAGGTTAATAGGGTATGGCTACACCTTC. Its protein product is CASRNRLIGYGYTF.

CDR3 coding DNA: TGTGCCAGCAGCTTGGTGTGGGCTAGCGGTGACAATGAGCAGTTCTTC. Translating gives CASSLVWASGDNEQFF. The chain is built from TRBV5-4 and TRBJ2-1; 7 nucleotides line up with TRBD2. Germline V gene lookup returns CDR1 SGHNT and CDR2 YYREEE (reference sequence). Trimming at V came to 0 bases and at J to 5 bases, leaving 8 bases not matched to a gene. The CDR3 covers 16 residues.

V usage is TRBV5-1 and J usage is TRBJ2-2, with TRBD1 matching 8 bases. Losses at the gene ends were 7 bases for V and 7 bases for J; bases not matched to a gene: 9. Germline V gene sequence: CDR1 SGHRS, CDR2 YFSETQ. The CDR3 length is 14 residues. As DNA, the CDR3 is TGCGCCAGCCGAACGGACAGGGAACACGGGGAGCTGTTTTTT. It encodes CASRTDREHGELFF.

This chain connects TRBV9 to TRBJ1-6; maybe TRBD1 (6 bases). This CDR3 comprises 14 residues. Germline CDR1 is SGDLS and CDR2 is YYNGEE. The V end was cut by 5 bases, the J end by 8 bases, with 14 bases between. CDR3 loop: CASSFGQRDSPLHF. The CDR3 DNA is TGTGCCAGCAGTTTCGGACAGAGGGATTCACCCCTCCACTTT. Complete variable domain (other parts from reference TRBV9 and TRBJ1-6): DSGVTQTPKHLITATGQRVTLRCSPRSGDLSVYWYQQSLDQGLQFLIQYYNGEERAKGNILERFSAQQFPDLHSELNLSSLELGDSALYFCASSFGQRDSPLHFGNGTRLTVT.

This clone was recorded a few times. This chain connects TRBV18 to TRBJ1-3; D ambiguous. The CDR3 length is 14 residues. Germline V lookup: CDR1 KGHSH, CDR2 LQKENI. Trimming cost V 10 bases and J 0 bases, with 13 bases left between them. The CDR3 DNA is TGTGCCACCACAACGGCAGGCTCTGGAAACACCATATATTTT. This codes for CATTTAGSGNTIYF.

V usage is TRBV10-3 and J usage is TRBJ2-5; 9 bases are a match to TRBD2. V was clipped by 5 bases and J by 1 base; unmatched bases: 2. The V gene's germline CDR1 is ENHRY and CDR2 SYGVKD. The length of the CDR3 is 14 residues. The CDR3 loop is CAISRGGAQETQYF. DNA of the CDR3: TGTGCCATCAGTCGCGGGGGGGCCCAAGAGACCCAGTACTTC.